A single sample is the source of the 3 T cell receptor beta chains below, sequenced in a study of vaccination effects on CD4 cells after COVID-19. Investigators separated out CD4+ T cells once around 10 days of culture had passed. Antigen specificity for these receptors is unknown. Here immunoSEQ multiplex PCR was the method, and the copy in TCRdb shows in-frame clones only, minus some. Here the sample spans approximately 60,000 clones, about 69% being singletons. The sequencing used CD4+ T cells from PBMCs cultured without peptide, collected before COVID-19 vaccination. Every receptor here comes from a human donor who had a prior SARS-CoV-2 infection.

This clone was found a few times. V gene TRBV7-2 combines with J gene TRBJ2-7; D gene ambiguous. This CDR3 contains 14 residues. V was shortened by 2 bases and J by 2 bases, with 10 bases between the two germline ends. Looked up from germline, CDR1 is SGHTA and CDR2 is FQGNSA. The CDR3 region is CASSLTWPTYEQYF. The DNA for the CDR3 is TGTGCCAGCAGCTTAACATGGCCCACCTACGAGCAGTACTTC.

This clone was recorded a few times. The rearrangement uses TRBV5-4 and TRBJ2-2, with 16 bases lining up with TRBD2. The J segment lost 6 bases and the V segment lost 4 bases, leaving 3 bases of the junction unmatched. In germline, CDR1 is SGHNT, CDR2 YYREEE (reference sequence). The CDR3 covers 16 residues. The CDR3 bases are TGTGCCAGCAGCGTGGGACTAGCGGGGGGGGCCGGGGAGCTGTTTTTT. As protein: CASSVGLAGGAGELFF.

The chain combines TRBV2 with TRBJ2-2; D unresolved. The CDR3 totals 14 residues. V was pared by 2 bases and J by 1 base, with 5 bases between. Germline CDR1 SNHLY, CDR2 FYNNEI. The CDR3 loop is CASSETRNTGELFF. The CDR3 region has the DNA TGTGCCAGCAGTGAAACCAGGAACACCGGGGAGCTGTTTTTT.